Below are 12 T cell receptor beta chains sequenced from a single sample in a study of blood T cell repertoires in COVID-19. Libraries were prepared by immunoSEQ multiplex PCR; TCRdb keeps only in-frame clonotypes and omits some of them. The sample has about 64,000 clones, 90% seen once. The sequencing sample was made of peripheral blood. The receptor set was obtained from a woman aged 80 or over with active COVID-19.

V and J are TRBV18 and TRBJ2-4; a weak D match, TRBD1 (5 bases). CDR1 and CDR2 from the germline V gene are KGHSH and LQKENI. The V gene lost 2 bases and the J gene lost 7 bases, with 9 bases spanning the gap. This CDR3 comprises 13 residues. This CDR3 is CASSPGRDNIQYF. The CDR3, as DNA: TGTGCCAGCTCACCAGGCAGGGATAACATTCAGTACTTC.

This clone has only one observation. The chain links TRBV5-1 to TRBJ2-7; no definite D call. The V end lost 3 bases, the J end lost 0 bases, and 13 bases lay between the germline ends. Germline V gives CDR1 SGHRS, CDR2 YFSETQ. The CDR3 covers 15 residues. The DNA of the CDR3 is TGCGCCAGCAGCTCCGGAGACTTCTACTCCTACGAGCAGTACTTC. Residues: CASSSGDFYSYEQYF.

The chain joins TRBV7-9 to TRBJ2-5; the D gene is possibly TRBD1 (5 bases). The CDR3 runs 14 residues. With 3 bases removed from V and 3 bases from J, the gap between germline ends came to 11 bases. Germline V CDR1 and CDR2: SEHNR, FQNEAQ (reference sequence). The CDR3 region is CASSFVGPEETQYF. In nucleotides, the CDR3 is TGTGCCAGCAGCTTCGTGGGGCCGGAAGAGACCCAGTACTTC.

The rearrangement links TRBV12-3 or TRBV12-4 to TRBJ2-7, with TRBD1 as a possible D gene (6 bases). This CDR3 is 13 amino acids long. V was clipped by 4 bases and J by 0 bases, with 7 bases between them. CDR3 bases: TGTGCCAGCAGTTCAGGGGCCTCCTACGAGCAGTACTTC. As protein: CASSSGASYEQYF.

This clone was seen once. The gene calls are TRBV7-9 and TRBJ2-3; D is perhaps TRBD1 (6 bases). This CDR3 has 13 amino acids. The germline CDR1 and CDR2 sequences are SEHNR and FQNEAQ (reference sequence). V was pared by 5 bases and J by 3 bases, with 9 bases between. This CDR3 reads CASSPRGTDTQYF. CDR3 bases: TGTGCCAGCAGCCCCAGGGGTACAGATACGCAGTATTTT.

This sequence joins TRBV29-1 and TRBJ2-5, with D possibly being TRBD1 (5 bases). Trimming took off 2 bases at V and 0 bases at J, with 7 bases between the two ends. The CDR3 has 13 amino acids. From germline, CDR1 is SQVTM and CDR2 ANQGSEA. CDR3 in amino acids: CSVEPGYQETQYF. In DNA, the CDR3 is TGCAGCGTTGAACCAGGGTACCAAGAGACCCAGTACTTC.

The chain carries TRBV28 and TRBJ1-1; 9 bases fit TRBD1. V lost 7 bases and J lost 4; bases outside the gene matches: 4. The CDR3 contains 13 residues. Looked up from germline, CDR1 is MDHEN and CDR2 is SYDVKM. The DNA for the CDR3 is TGTGCCAGCACGGACAGGGGTTCCACTGAAGCTTTCTTT. Translation gives CASTDRGSTEAFF.

This chain joins TRBV2 and TRBJ2-1, with D possibly matching TRBD2 (5 bases). This CDR3 spans 16 amino acids. Trimming cost V 0 bases and J 8 bases, with 17 bases left between them. The germline V gene encodes CDR1 SNHLY and CDR2 FYNNEI. Here the CDR3 reads CASSEAEASPQDEQFF. In DNA, the CDR3 is TGTGCCAGCAGTGAAGCCGAGGCTAGCCCCCAGGATGAGCAGTTCTTC.

This sequence joins TRBV27 and TRBJ2-4, with D uncertain. The V and J ends lost 0 bases and 0 bases respectively, with 9 bases between them. This CDR3 is 16 amino acids long. Germline V gene sequence: CDR1 MNHEY, CDR2 SMNVEV (reference sequence). CDR3 in amino acids: CASSLSNRLAKNIQYF. DNA for the CDR3: TGTGCCAGCAGTTTATCGAACAGATTAGCCAAAAACATTCAGTACTTC.

The chain carries TRBV12-5 and TRBJ2-2; D possibly corresponds to TRBD1 (6 bases). Germline CDR1 LGHNT, CDR2 FRNRAP. This CDR3 is built from 15 residues. V was shortened by 0 bases and J by 4 bases, with 9 bases between the two germline ends. This chain's CDR3 is CASGLVIGGTGELFF. In nucleotides, the CDR3 is TGTGCTAGTGGTTTGGTCATAGGGGGCACCGGGGAGCTGTTTTTT.

The rearrangement joins TRBV6-6 to TRBJ2-7, with a tentative D call TRBD2 (6 bases). V shed 6 bases and J shed 4 bases, with 19 bases lying between them. CDR3 size: 15 residues. The germline V gene has CDR1 MNHNY and CDR2 SVGAGI (reference sequence). The CDR3 nucleotides read TGTGCCAGCAGCGACGCGGGGACCTCCTTTTACGAGCAGTACTTC. Encoded protein: CASSDAGTSFYEQYF.

This clone was detected a few times. V and J are TRBV7-9 and TRBJ2-1; 9 bases fit TRBD1. Losses at the gene ends were 1 base for V and 4 bases for J; bases not matched to a gene: 5. The CDR3 has 16 amino acids. Germline V lookup: CDR1 SEHNR, CDR2 FQNEAQ (reference sequence). The CDR3 DNA reads TGTGCCAGCAGCTTAGGGGACAGGGCCTTTTACAATGAGCAGTTCTTC. Its protein product is CASSLGDRAFYNEQFF.